This T cell receptor (beta chain) was recovered during a study of shared clonotypes between healthy human individuals. Study-level results: Since donors were few, the genetic and exposure-history diversity represented was limited.

CDR1 is SGHDT, CDR2 YYEEEE, per germline. The V gene lost 0 bases and the J gene lost 4 bases, with 8 bases spanning the gap. The CDR3 has 13 residues. Comment on this clone: Its antigen remains unknown. The sample contains more than one DNA sequence encoding this CDR3.

Sequencing was performed with immunoSEQ multiplex PCR; in TCRdb, only in-frame clones are kept and a portion is missing. The table lists around 2,000,000 clones, about 95% of them singletons, with less than 1.5% in the top ten. CD45RO-negative CD8 cells positively selected for CCR7 made up the naive population, which excluded terminally differentiated effector memory CD45RA+ cells. Sequencing was done on a sample of naive CD8+ T cells sorted from blood. This clonotype originated in a man younger than 35 in good health. J is TRBJ2-7 and V is TRBV5-6, with D maybe TRBD2 (6 bases). The CDR3 DNA is TGTGCCAGCAGCTTGGTACGGGGGTACGAGCAGTACTTC. This translates into CASSLVRGYEQYF.